This T cell receptor (beta chain) came from a study of CD8 T cells in Susac syndrome. The CDR3 consists of 14 residues. Trimming cost V 4 bases and J 8 bases, with 12 bases left between them. Germline V CDR1 and CDR2: ENHRY, SYGVKD. Sequencing of TCR beta was carried out in blood CD8+ and CD4+ T cells. Multiple sclerosis controls were treatment-naive patients with stable or active relapsing-remitting disease. Negative isolation was used for CD8+ and CD4+ T cells and FACS enrichment for TEMRA cells. Random hexamers were used to reverse transcribe an amount of roughly 0.45 to 1 ug RNA. immunoSEQ multiplex PCR amplified TCR beta CDR3 across 54 Vbeta, 13 Jbeta. From the immunoSEQ multiplex PCR reads, TCRdb called clonotypes with MiXCR, one entry per CDR3 protein. The repertoire has fewer than 80,000 distinct CDR3 sequences, around 95% of them found once; the top ten carry about 0.61%.

The clonotype was recovered from a human donor with multiple sclerosis. This chain uses TRBV10-3 with TRBJ1-6; D gene unclear. The sample consisted of CD8+ T cells from PBMCs. The CDR3 DNA follows: TGTGCCATCAGTGTACGGGGATTAGATTCACCCCTCCACTTT. Its translation: CAISVRGLDSPLHF.